This T cell receptor beta chain was sequenced during a study of human T cells and chemical hapten exposure. Whole-study context: Minor volume differences among pooled libraries chiefly drove per-sample TCR yield variation. Study-level results: DPC sensitization did not alter TCRs above 1 in 1000 frequency.

The library put unique molecular identifiers onto individual cDNA molecules. Per the authors' pipeline: A typical sample had roughly 96,000 TCRs, with roughly 20,000 to 690,600 overall. Each CDR3 protein gets one entry after TCRdb re-called the 5' RACE reads with MiXCR. These V and J calls originate from TCRdb's pipeline instead of the authors' own analysis. This table holds about 140,000 distinct CDR3 sequences, around 4% found once. Before extraction, the whole blood was not fractionated, and total RNA was taken from it. Details on this clonotype: Its antigen is undetermined.

This TCR was recovered from a female donor in good health.

The CDR3: CSVEDRYEQFF. In DNA form, the CDR3 reads TGCAGCGTTGAAGACCGCTATGAGCAGTTCTTC. V and J are TRBV29-1 and TRBJ2-1; D remains ambiguous. The CDR3 has 11 residues. Germline V gene sequence: CDR1 SQVTM, CDR2 ANQGSEA. Trimming shortened V by 0 bases and J by 8 bases, and 5 bases separated the two germline ends.